The T cell receptor beta chain under discussion was sequenced for a study of blood T cell repertoires in COVID-19 (dated by TCRdb to the early 2020s). Describing the broader study: Collaborator samples came from the United States, Italy and Spain and covered acute and convalescent phases of COVID-19. The prospective study material was composed of cDNA or gDNA derived from T cells, B-cell-depleted T cells, or PBMCs. Where available, HLA class I and class II types were obtained from metadata supplied by the sample provider rather than from assay-based typing. The sample metadata nearly always contained a de-identified subject ID, COVID-19 status, age in years and sex. Samples were obtained from the ongoing ImmuneRACE study (first 160 participants) and from 1,254 subjects provided by 6 global collaborators. The repertoires were released in a freely available public database intended as a resource for research on the immune response to SARS-CoV-2. Deeply sampled blood TCRbeta repertoires from subjects exposed to, actively infected with, or recovered from COVID-19 were included in the dataset. The investigation overall reported the following: The quantity of clinical and demographic metadata differed by source and by participant and was supplied without curation.

Participants in the prospective study were enrolled through a virtual design, were aged roughly 18 to 95 years, and lived in about 25 United States geographic areas. Cohort assignment in the prospective study relied on participant-reported clinical history from a screening survey and a study questionnaire. In the prospective study, whole blood, serum and a nasopharyngeal or oropharyngeal swab were collected from each participant by mobile phlebotomists. Participants in the prospective study had the option to provide additional blood draws and questionnaires over a 2-month period. Blood samples from the prospective study were shipped frozen or at room temperature prior to DNA extraction. Concerning this clone itself: Which antigen it targets is not known. Base-call qualities are not available, and no considerably larger clone is one nucleotide away.

Trimming takes 6 bases off V and 3 bases off J; junction bases not matched to a gene: 5. According to the germline V gene, CDR1 reads MDHEN and CDR2 reads SYDVKM. The CDR3 runs 14 amino acids, cysteine and phenylalanine included. Only CDR3 DNA is held: 42 bases, read in frame from base 1. TCRbeta CDR3 regions were amplified from genomic DNA by means of the immunoSEQ Assay, a bias-controlled multiplex PCR. The paper's processing steps were these. Nucleated cell counts per sample were estimated from amplification of reference gene primers within the assay. Sequence reads were collapsed and filtered to measure the absolute abundance of every unique TCRbeta CDR3 rearrangement. For each sample, productive Simpson clonality was calculated by taking the square root of Simpson's diversity index across productive rearrangements. As stored in TCRdb, this immuneACCESS dataset retains in-frame rearrangements with V and J assigned. A fraction of the clones does not appear; measured against another copy, unresolved V genes explain less than half of the discrepancy, and the remainder lacks a known reason. V and J calls and clone size are copied from that table; D and trimming were computed from the DNA. For this sample there are about 200,000 clones; 86% appear just once. The ten largest clonotypes hold around 5% of the sample.

Sequenced sample: PBMCs or T cells enriched from blood (not recorded which). This TCR derives from a man aged 35 to 55 with acute COVID-19. The V and J segments used are TRBV28 and TRBJ1-5; TRBD1 matches 7 bases in the middle. The sequenced DNA is TGTGCCAGCAGACGGGACAGCTACAATCAGCCCCAGCATTTT. The encoded protein is CASRRDSYNQPQHF.